The clone carrying this T cell receptor beta chain has just one count. Its antigen is still unknown. Sequence at one end of the junction differs from germline and may be a read error. This sample is drawn from a study of long-term antiretroviral therapy in people with HIV. Study findings and constraints: No data were available on ART adherence, viral resistance or therapy changes. Those clones which expanded before ART made up the dominant part of the repertoire at all time points.

It was version v3.0 of the immunoSEQ assay that was run at survey level. Measured with immunoSEQ multiplex PCR; TCRdb has only the in-frame clones, and not every one. The data hold over 15,000 clones, with around 88% observed a single time. The V gene's germline CDR1 is SGHRS and CDR2 YFSETQ. This CDR3 has 15 residues. V and J are TRBV5-1 and TRBJ2-7, with 10 nucleotides matching TRBD1. Sequenced material: unsorted PBMCs, taken more than 2.2 years before starting antiretroviral therapy. The receptor was isolated from a woman in her twenties or thirties with HIV. CDR3 sequence (DNA): TGTGCCAGCAGCTGGGGCTGGGACAGGGGAAACGAGCAGTACTTC. Translated: CASSWGWDRGNEQYF.